Following are 23 T cell receptor beta chains from one sample sequenced in a study of beta chain features in type 1 diabetes. Overall study results and limits: Moderate yet significant TCRB CDR3 shortening was seen in Type 1 diabetes patients in all four CD4+ subsets.

These TCRs are of unknown antigen specificity. What was sequenced were expressed TCRB transcripts, since all of the isolated RNA had been reverse transcribed. TCRdb's copy holds only in-frame clones and misses some; the assay was immunoSEQ multiplex PCR. The sample lists hundreds of thousands of clones, roughly an eighth occurring once. Sequencing was carried out using naive CD4+ T cells from blood. These receptor sequences come from a man in his late teens or twenties with type 1 diabetes.

The gene calls are TRBV4-3 and TRBJ1-2, with D unresolved. This CDR3 is 13 amino acids long. Germline V lookup: CDR1 LGHNA, CDR2 YSLEER. The V gene lost 0 bases and the J gene lost 6 bases, with 8 bases spanning the gap. For the CDR3, the DNA is TGCGCCAGCAGCCAAGAACTGACAAATGGCTACACCTTC. It codes for CASSQELTNGYTF.

The rearrangement links TRBV14 to TRBJ2-1, with D perhaps given as TRBD1 or TRBD2 (5 bases each). The germline gives CDR1 SGHDN, CDR2 FVKESK. V was pared by 4 bases and J by 6 bases, with 13 bases between. The CDR3 runs 14 residues. CDR3 amino acids: CASSPPGPVNEQFF. The CDR3, as DNA: TGTGCCAGCAGCCCCCCGGGACCAGTCAATGAGCAGTTCTTC.

This clone was recorded a few times. The chain uses TRBV5-1 and TRBJ2-2; possibly TRBD1 for D (5 bases). The germline gives CDR1 SGHRS, CDR2 YFSETQ. This CDR3 is 17 amino acids long. Trimming removed 3 bases from V and 3 bases from J, with 18 bases in between. DNA of the CDR3: TGCGCCAGCAGCTCATATAACAGGTTGTTGGACACCGGGGAGCTGTTTTTT. Translating gives CASSSYNRLLDTGELFF.

For this clone: The junction and the germline gene differ at one end; a read error may be behind it. V usage is TRBV14 and J usage is TRBJ1-6; no clear D gene. CDR3 length: 13 amino acids. Germline V gene data show CDR1 as SGHDN and CDR2 as FVKESK. The CDR3 DNA sequence: TGTGCCAGCAGCCAAGATTATAACTCACCCCTCCACTTT. This codes for CASSQDYNSPLHF.

The J gene is TRBJ1-2, the V gene TRBV5-6; D gene uncertain. The CDR3 spans 14 residues. Germline CDR1 SGHDT, CDR2 YYEEEE. V lost 4 bases, J lost 0 bases, and 10 bases lay in between. The DNA of the CDR3 is TGTGCCAGCAGCCGTGGAAGGACTAACTATGGCTACACCTTC. Translation: CASSRGRTNYGYTF.

This clone appeared a few times. Other DNA sequences in the sample encode the same CDR3. V and J are TRBV7-2 and TRBJ2-4; the match to TRBD1 covers 8 bases. After removal of 6 bases from V and 1 base from J, the junction contained 5 bases not matched to a gene. This CDR3 spans 15 amino acids. The V gene's germline CDR1 is SGHTA and CDR2 FQGNSA. The CDR3 sequence: CASSSGGAAKNIQYF. The CDR3 DNA is TGTGCCAGCAGTTCAGGGGGCGCCGCCAAAAACATTCAGTACTTC.

The V and J genes are TRBV28 and TRBJ2-3, with TRBD2 identical over 9 bases. Germline assignment: CDR1 MDHEN and CDR2 SYDVKM. The CDR3 has 15 amino acids. V gave up 7 bases and J gave up 3 bases; unmatched junction bases: 8. The CDR3 here is CASTLSGGETDTQYF. CDR3 DNA: TGTGCCAGCACCCTTAGCGGGGGCGAGACAGATACGCAGTATTTT.

About this clone itself: The sample has other DNA sequences that encode this CDR3 too. The chain links TRBV28 to TRBJ2-7; 11 positions match TRBD2. The ends lost 3 bases at V and 2 bases at J; junction bases unmatched: 3. CDR1 MDHEN and CDR2 SYDVKM come from the germline V gene. CDR3 length equals 15 residues. The CDR3 DNA sequence: TGTGCCAGCAGTTTGGGGACTAGCGGAACCTACGAGCAGTACTTC. This gives the protein CASSLGTSGTYEQYF.

The CDR3 nucleotides read TGTGCCAGCAGGGCCCCGCGGGGCATCACAGATACGCAGTATTTT. Amino acids: CASRAPRGITDTQYF. The genes are TRBV28 and TRBJ2-3; tentative D call: TRBD2 (6 bases). CDR1 is MDHEN and CDR2 is SYDVKM in the germline V gene. Trimming stripped 6 bases from V and 2 bases from J, with 15 bases between. The CDR3 runs 15 residues.

On this clone itself: Distinct nucleotide sequences in the sample also encode this CDR3. The genes are TRBV5-1 and TRBJ1-1; weak D call: TRBD1 (5 bases). The CDR3 totals 13 residues. Trimming stripped 0 bases from V and 3 bases from J, with 6 bases between. Germline V CDR1 and CDR2: SGHRS, YFSETQ. CDR3 amino acids: CASSLGRDTEAFF. CDR3 in DNA: TGCGCCAGCAGCTTGGGCAGGGACACTGAAGCTTTCTTT.

This clone turned up a few times. The chain employs TRBV7-2 and TRBJ2-7; a possible D gene is TRBD1 (6 bases). The CDR3 runs to 15 residues. CDR1 SGHTA and CDR2 FQGNSA come from the germline V gene. Trimming shortened V by 4 bases and J by 3 bases, and 16 bases separated the two germline ends. Here the CDR3 reads CASSSNRVLSYEQYF. In DNA, the CDR3 is TGTGCCAGCAGCTCCAACAGGGTTTTAAGCTACGAGCAGTACTTC.

The chain carries TRBV11-2 and TRBJ2-7; D is undetermined. The CDR3 contains 14 residues. CDR1 is SGHAT, CDR2 FQNNGV, per germline. Trimming left V 4 bases short and J 0 bases short, with 10 bases between. This CDR3 is CASSSRTVSYEQYF. The CDR3 DNA follows: TGTGCCAGCAGCTCCCGGACGGTCTCCTACGAGCAGTACTTC.

The genes are TRBV25-1 and TRBJ2-1; no clear D. The CDR3 loop spans 12 amino acids. CDR1 is MGHDK and CDR2 is SYGVNS in the germline V gene. V was trimmed by 8 bases and J by 10 bases, leaving 15 bases between them. As DNA, the CDR3 is TGTGCCAGCGGACCCTCCTTTCGCGAGCAGTTCTTC. This translates into CASGPSFREQFF.

V usage is TRBV2 and J usage is TRBJ1-5, with D possibly matching TRBD1 (6 bases). With 10 bases removed from V and 4 bases from J, the gap between germline ends came to 14 bases. This CDR3 is 13 amino acids long. CDR1 is SNHLY, CDR2 FYNNEI, per germline. Here the CDR3 reads CATSGGGNQPQHF. Here the CDR3 DNA reads TGTGCCACAAGTGGGGGCGGGAATCAGCCCCAGCATTTT. The variable domain in full, completed from reference TRBV2 and TRBJ1-5, reads EPEVTQTPSHQVTQMGQEVILRCVPISNHLYFYWYRQILGQKVEFLVSFYNNEISEKSEIFDDQFSVERPDGSNFTLKIRSTKLEDSAMYFCATSGGGNQPQHFGDGTRLSIL.

This clone was seen more than once but under ten times. The genes are TRBV19 and TRBJ1-1, with 8 bases matching TRBD1. The junction had 6 bases not matched to a gene; V was cut back by 5 bases and J by 4 bases. The length of the CDR3 is 14 residues. Germline V gene lookup returns CDR1 LNHDA and CDR2 SQIVND (reference sequence). The CDR3 coding sequence is TGTGCCAGTAGTGACCTCACAGGGGGCACTGAAGCTTTCTTT. Its translation: CASSDLTGGTEAFF.

In this sample, this clone turned up many times. The chain carries TRBV14 and TRBJ2-1; tentative D call: TRBD1 (6 bases). Germline CDR1 reads SGHDN; CDR2 reads FVKESK. The ends were cut back, 4 bases at V and 8 bases at J, with 24 bases in the middle. There are 17 residues in the CDR3. Written as DNA, the CDR3 is TGTGCCAGCAGCCCAGATCGGTTCCGGACAGTTGACGATGAGCAGTTCTTC. Protein product: CASSPDRFRTVDDEQFF.

A few counts support this clone. This chain links TRBV30 with TRBJ2-7, with D tentatively TRBD2 (5 bases). The length of the CDR3 is 11 residues. Per the germline V gene, CDR1 is GTSNPN and CDR2 is SVGIG (reference sequence). The V end lost 0 bases, the J end lost 11 bases, and 11 bases lay between the germline ends. CDR3: CAWSVEGSEYF. The CDR3 nucleotides read TGTGCCTGGAGTGTAGAGGGTAGTGAGTACTTC.

The rearrangement links TRBV29-1 to TRBJ2-1; D possibly corresponds to TRBD2 (5 bases). V lost 4 bases and J lost 11, with 15 bases in between. CDR3 length equals 12 residues. Germline V gene sequence: CDR1 SQVTM, CDR2 ANQGSEA. CDR3 sequence: CSVVSRGPKQFF. The CDR3 nucleotides read TGCAGCGTTGTCTCCCGGGGTCCTAAGCAGTTCTTC.

V is TRBV7-2 and J is TRBJ2-7, with TRBD2 matching 11 bases. The ends lost 4 bases at V and 1 base at J; junction bases unmatched: 6. CDR1 is SGHTA and CDR2 is FQGNSA in the germline V gene. This CDR3 is 16 amino acids long. The DNA for the CDR3 is TGTGCCAGCAGCTCCTCTAGCGGGGGGCCTTCCTACGAGCAGTACTTC. Translating it yields CASSSSSGGPSYEQYF.

This clone has more than one count but fewer than ten. The chain has TRBV6-6 and TRBJ2-3, with 8 positions matching TRBD1. This CDR3 contains 13 residues. Germline values: CDR1 MNHNY, CDR2 SVGAGI (reference sequence). The V segment lost 6 bases and the J segment 6 bases; nucleotides outside the gene matches: 5. Here the CDR3 DNA reads TGTGCCAGCAGCAAAAACAGGGGGGATACGCAGTATTTT. Its translation: CASSKNRGDTQYF.

The chain employs TRBV5-1 and TRBJ2-5; D is unresolved. This CDR3 is 15 amino acids long. V gave up 0 bases and J gave up 5 bases, with 14 bases separating them. CDR1 SGHRS and CDR2 YFSETQ come from the germline V gene. The CDR3 bases are TGCGCCAGCAGCTTGGGGGGTCTAGAAGATGAGACCCAGTACTTC. Translating it yields CASSLGGLEDETQYF.

This clone was observed a handful of times. Other DNA sequences in this sample translate to the same CDR3. This chain joins TRBV7-2 and TRBJ2-3; D call uncertain. CDR1 SGHTA and CDR2 FQGNSA come from the germline V gene. The V and J ends lost 1 base and 5 bases respectively, with 7 bases between them. This CDR3 is 13 amino acids long. The CDR3 nucleotides are TGTGCCAGCAGCTTAGGATTGGGAGATACGCAGTATTTT. Its protein product is CASSLGLGDTQYF.

This chain joins TRBV25-1 and TRBJ2-7; unclear D gene. Trimming removed 4 bases at V and 2 bases at J, with 12 bases between. The CDR3 totals 14 residues. The germline V gene has CDR1 MGHDK and CDR2 SYGVNS. CDR3 in amino acids: CASSVTYNAYEQYF. CDR3 in DNA: TGTGCCAGCAGTGTAACATATAACGCCTACGAGCAGTACTTC.